This T cell receptor (beta chain) is drawn from a study of T cells after yellow fever vaccination. Background on the study: Fractions with few cells were prepared using SMART-Seq v4 Ultra Low Input.

Germline V gene data show CDR1 as DFQATT and CDR2 as SNEGSKA (reference sequence). The CDR3 spans 17 residues. The ends were cut back, 0 bases at V and 4 bases at J, with 21 bases in the middle. Findings of the study overall: The study noted that FACS-sorted repertoires could contain abundant clonotypes contaminating from the bulk population. The booster response re-showed most primary clones: around 95% CD4, about 89% CD8.

This clonotype was observed many times. What it binds is unknown. 5'RACE template switching added a universal primer site and UMIs to TCR cDNA. MiXCR, run by TCRdb on the 5' RACE reads, gives a single entry per CDR3 protein. The profile shows about 220,000 distinct CDR3 sequences, 2.5% to 3.5% of them singletons. This chain links TRBV20-1 with TRBJ1-2; D is perhaps TRBD1 (5 bases). This TCR derives from a man between 18 and 35 years old who received the YFV17D yellow fever vaccine. Sequences were derived from CD4+ T cells sorted from PBMCs, sampled 10 days after the yellow fever booster vaccination. In DNA, the CDR3 is TGCAGTGCTAGAGATCGGGGTGGAGGGGCGTCTCTCTATGGCTACACCTTC. Protein sequence: CSARDRGGGASLYGYTF.